The 18 T cell receptor beta chains presented below share a single source sample, sequenced in a study of T cell responses to AZD1222 COVID-19 vaccine. This table comes from immunoSEQ multiplex PCR, and its TCRdb copy is limited to in-frame clones, with some not included. The repertoire holds 85,000 to 120,000 clones, with roughly 90% as singletons. The sequencing here drew on peripheral blood, taken on day 0 of AZD1222 vaccination. The source is an adult in good health.

This chain connects TRBV6-1 to TRBJ2-7; D perhaps matches TRBD2 (6 bases). Per the germline V gene, CDR1 is MNHNS and CDR2 is SASEGT. This CDR3 region has 15 residues. Trimming removed 3 bases at V and 5 bases at J, with 17 bases between. Here the CDR3 DNA reads TGTGCCAGCAGTGATGGCCTTCTAGCGAGGAACGAGCAGTACTTC. Translating it yields CASSDGLLARNEQYF.

This sequence joins TRBV7-9 and TRBJ1-1, with 10 bases that match TRBD1. Germline V gene lookup returns CDR1 SEHNR and CDR2 FQNEAQ (reference sequence). The V gene end was trimmed by 11 bases and the J gene end by 2 bases; junction bases not matched to a gene: 5. This CDR3 is 13 amino acids long. Written as DNA, the CDR3 is TGTGCCGCTGGGGACAGGGGAAACACTGAAGCTTTCTTT. This translates into CAAGDRGNTEAFF.

The chain combines TRBV7-6 with TRBJ2-2; D perhaps matches TRBD2 (5 bases). In germline, CDR1 is SGHVS, CDR2 FNYEAQ. Trimming stripped 1 base from V and 1 base from J, with 7 bases between. The CDR3 has 15 amino acids. CDR3 region: CASSLGGGNTGELFF. DNA of the CDR3: TGTGCCAGCAGCTTAGGCGGAGGGAACACCGGGGAGCTGTTTTTT. Variable domain in full (rest from reference TRBV7-6 and TRBJ2-2): GAGVSQSPRYKVTKRGQDVALRCDPISGHVSLYWYRQALGQGPEFLTYFNYEAQQDKSGLPNDRFSAERPEGSISTLTIQRTEQRDSAMYRCASSLGGGNTGELFFGEGSRLTVL.

The chain joins TRBV6-1 to TRBJ1-2, with a possible D match to TRBD1 (6 bases). The germline V gene encodes CDR1 MNHNS and CDR2 SASEGT. Trimming cost V 6 bases and J 2 bases, with 28 bases left between them. CDR3 length: 19 amino acids. This chain's CDR3 is CASRERTATRNNYNYGYTF. The CDR3 DNA reads TGTGCCAGCAGAGAACGGACAGCGACACGAAATAACTACAACTATGGCTACACCTTC.

The gene calls are TRBV3-1 (or the pseudogene TRBV3-2) and TRBJ1-3; D gene uncertain. CDR1 and CDR2 (germline): LGHDT, YNNKEL (reference sequence). CDR3 length: 15 residues. Trimming cost V 1 base and J 2 bases, with 9 bases left between them. The CDR3 DNA follows: TGTGCCAGCAGCCAAGCTCGACTCCCTGGAAACACCATATATTTT. Protein: CASSQARLPGNTIYF.

The rearrangement joins TRBV28 to TRBJ2-7; D not resolved. The CDR3 totals 13 residues. Looked up from germline, CDR1 is MDHEN and CDR2 is SYDVKM. The ends were cut back, 1 base at V and 5 bases at J, with 9 bases in the middle. The CDR3 bases are TGTGCCAGCAGTTTATTTAGGTTGGACGAGCAGTACTTC. Encoded protein: CASSLFRLDEQYF.

This sequence joins TRBV5-4 and TRBJ1-1, with 8 bases identical to TRBD1. CDR3 length: 15 residues. The germline CDR1 and CDR2 sequences are SGHNT and YYREEE (reference sequence). V dropped 3 bases and J dropped 4; count of bases not matched to a gene: 8. CDR3 in amino acids: CASSSRDRRGTEAFF. The CDR3 region has the DNA TGTGCCAGCAGCTCCCGGGACAGGAGGGGCACTGAAGCTTTCTTT.

V is TRBV3-1 (or the pseudogene TRBV3-2) and J is TRBJ2-1, with 10 bases aligning to TRBD2. Trimming at V came to 1 base and at J to 7 bases, leaving 10 bases not matched to a gene. Looked up from germline, CDR1 is LGHDT and CDR2 is YNNKEL (reference sequence). The CDR3 loop spans 17 amino acids. CDR3 coding DNA: TGTGCCAGCAGCCAAGGGAAGCGCCTAGCGGGAGTAAATGAGCAGTTCTTC. Amino acids: CASSQGKRLAGVNEQFF.

CDR3 nucleotide sequence: TGCAGTGCTAGTCGGGTAGCGGGGTCCGCAGATACGCAGTATTTT. It encodes CSASRVAGSADTQYF. The chain is built from TRBV20-1 and TRBJ2-3, with TRBD2 identical over 8 bases. CDR3 length equals 15 residues. J lost 4 bases, V lost 3 bases, and 9 bases had no gene match. From germline, CDR1 is DFQATT and CDR2 SNEGSKA (reference sequence).

V gene TRBV3-1 (or the pseudogene TRBV3-2) combines with J gene TRBJ1-2; 8 bases line up with TRBD1. Germline trimming cut 6 bases from V and 6 bases from J; bases unmatched to any gene: 6. Germline assignment: CDR1 LGHDT and CDR2 YNNKEL (reference sequence). The CDR3 totals 13 residues. In DNA form, the CDR3 reads TGTGCCAGCAGTCTACAGGGGGGGAATGGCTACACCTTC. It translates to CASSLQGGNGYTF.

This rearrangement joins TRBV18 to TRBJ2-5; D gene unclear. This CDR3 is built from 14 residues. Trimming left V 3 bases short and J 0 bases short, with 8 bases between. Germline assignment: CDR1 KGHSH and CDR2 LQKENI. The CDR3 region has the DNA TGTGCCAGCTCACCCATCCCGAACCAAGAGACCCAGTACTTC. It is translated as CASSPIPNQETQYF.

CDR3 amino acids: CASRKQVDSYNEQFF. CDR3 in DNA: TGTGCCAGCCGAAAGCAGGTCGACAGCTACAATGAGCAGTTCTTC. The chain recombines TRBV27 with TRBJ2-1; D may be TRBD1 (5 bases). The CDR3 consists of 15 residues. The ends were cut back, 8 bases at V and 3 bases at J, with 17 bases in the middle. Germline loops: CDR1 MNHEY, CDR2 SMNVEV (reference sequence).

This chain links TRBV6-6 with TRBJ1-4, with a tentative D call TRBD1 (6 bases). The CDR3 has 14 residues. Looked up from germline, CDR1 is MNHNY and CDR2 is SVGAGI (reference sequence). Deletions cut 6 bases from V and 8 bases from J, with 16 bases between. The CDR3: CASSQGRGEEKLFF. The CDR3 bases are TGTGCCAGCAGCCAGGGGCGAGGAGAGGAAAAACTGTTTTTT.

The chain combines TRBV10-3 with TRBJ2-3; D assignment may be TRBD1 or TRBD2 (5 bases each). This CDR3 has 12 amino acids. The V end lost 6 bases, the J end lost 6 bases, and 10 bases lay between the germline ends. Germline V gene data show CDR1 as ENHRY and CDR2 as SYGVKD. DNA for the CDR3: TGTGCCATCAGCGGGTGGGGGGATACGCAGTATTTT. It translates to CAISGWGDTQYF.

This chain joins TRBV5-6 and TRBJ1-5; D might be TRBD1 (6 bases). Trimming cost V 4 bases and J 4 bases, with 12 bases left between them. This CDR3 contains 14 residues. The V gene's germline CDR1 is SGHDT and CDR2 YYEEEE. The CDR3 DNA reads as TGTGCCAGCAGCCCAGCGGGACAAAATCAGCCCCAGCATTTT. Translated, it gives CASSPAGQNQPQHF. The full variable domain, rest sourced from reference TRBV5-6 and TRBJ1-5, is DAGVTQSPTHLIKTRGQQVTLRCSPKSGHDTVSWYQQALGQGPQFIFQYYEEEERQRGNFPDRFSGHQFPNYSSELNVNALLLGDSALYLCASSPAGQNQPQHFGDGTRLSIL.

The CDR3 coding sequence is TGTGCCAGTAGTATTGCGGGGAGCGGTCAGCCCCAGCATTTT. This translates into CASSIAGSGQPQHF. The V gene is TRBV19, the J gene TRBJ1-5; no reliable D call. CDR1 and CDR2 from the germline V gene are LNHDA and SQIVND (reference sequence). V lost 3 bases and J 6 bases, leaving 12 bases between the germline ends. The CDR3 sequence is 14 residues long.

This sequence joins TRBV28 and TRBJ1-3; no clear D. Trimming took 7 bases from V and 2 from J, leaving 12 bases between them. This CDR3 comprises 14 residues. Germline CDR1 MDHEN, CDR2 SYDVKM. The CDR3 region has the DNA TGTGCCAGCACCCCCGGAGGCACTGGAAACACCATATATTTT. It is translated as CASTPGGTGNTIYF. Variable domain in full (rest from reference TRBV28 and TRBJ1-3): DVKVTQSSRYLVKRTGEKVFLECVQDMDHENMFWYRQDPGLGLRLIYFSYDVKMKEKGDIPEGYSVSREKKERFSLILESASTNQTSMYLCASTPGGTGNTIYFGEGSWLTVV.

The chain links TRBV5-1 to TRBJ1-6; D is undetermined. The CDR3 has 15 residues. From germline, CDR1 is SGHRS and CDR2 YFSETQ. Trimming removed 4 bases from V and 0 bases from J, with 8 bases in between. CDR3 region: CASSAQSSYNSPLHF. The CDR3 nucleotides are TGCGCCAGCAGCGCCCAGAGCTCCTATAATTCACCCCTCCACTTT.